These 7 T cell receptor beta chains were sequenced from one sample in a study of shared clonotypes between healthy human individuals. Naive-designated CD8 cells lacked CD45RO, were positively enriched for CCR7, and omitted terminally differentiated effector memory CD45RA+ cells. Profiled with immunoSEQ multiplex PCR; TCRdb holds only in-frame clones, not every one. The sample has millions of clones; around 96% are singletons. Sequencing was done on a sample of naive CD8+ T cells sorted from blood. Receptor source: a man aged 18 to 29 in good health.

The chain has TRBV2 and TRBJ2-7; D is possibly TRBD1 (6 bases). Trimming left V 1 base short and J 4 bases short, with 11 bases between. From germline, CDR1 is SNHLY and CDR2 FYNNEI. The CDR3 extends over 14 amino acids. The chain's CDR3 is CASSEDLRGYEQYF. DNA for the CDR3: TGTGCCAGCAGTGAAGATCTCAGGGGATACGAGCAGTACTTC. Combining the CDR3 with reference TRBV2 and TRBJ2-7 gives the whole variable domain EPEVTQTPSHQVTQMGQEVILRCVPISNHLYFYWYRQILGQKVEFLVSFYNNEISEKSEIFDDQFSVERPDGSNFTLKIRSTKLEDSAMYFCASSEDLRGYEQYFGPGTRLTVT.

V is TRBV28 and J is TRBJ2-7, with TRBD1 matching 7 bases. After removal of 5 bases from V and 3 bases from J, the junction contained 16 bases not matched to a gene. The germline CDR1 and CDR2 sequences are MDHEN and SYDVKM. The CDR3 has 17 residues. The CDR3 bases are TGTGCCAGCAGTCCCCGGGACAGTGGACGGGGCAGCTACGAGCAGTACTTC. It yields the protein CASSPRDSGRGSYEQYF.

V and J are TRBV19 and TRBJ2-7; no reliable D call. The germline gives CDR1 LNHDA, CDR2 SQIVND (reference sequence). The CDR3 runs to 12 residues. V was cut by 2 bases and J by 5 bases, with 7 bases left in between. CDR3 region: CASSIRENEQYF. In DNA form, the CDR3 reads TGTGCCAGTAGTATACGCGAAAACGAGCAGTACTTC. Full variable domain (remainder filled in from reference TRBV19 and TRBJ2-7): DGGITQSPKYLFRKEGQNVTLSCEQNLNHDAMYWYRQDPGQGLRLIYYSQIVNDFQKGDIAEGYSVSREKKESFPLTVTSAQKNPTAFYLCASSIRENEQYFGPGTRLTVT.

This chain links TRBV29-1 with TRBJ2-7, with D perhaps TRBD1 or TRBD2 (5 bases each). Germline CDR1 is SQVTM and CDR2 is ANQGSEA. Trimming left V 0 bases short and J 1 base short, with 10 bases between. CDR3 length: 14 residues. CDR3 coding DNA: TGCAGCGTTGAAGACGGGACGGAGTCCTACGAGCAGTACTTC. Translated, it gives CSVEDGTESYEQYF.

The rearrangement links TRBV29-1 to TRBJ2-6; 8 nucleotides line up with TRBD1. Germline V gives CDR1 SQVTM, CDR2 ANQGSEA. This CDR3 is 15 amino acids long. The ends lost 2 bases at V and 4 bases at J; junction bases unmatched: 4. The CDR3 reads CSVENRGNGANVLTF. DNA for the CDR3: TGCAGCGTTGAAAACAGGGGGAACGGGGCCAACGTCCTGACTTTC. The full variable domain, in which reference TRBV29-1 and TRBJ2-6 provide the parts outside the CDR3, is SAVISQKPSRDICQRGTSLTIQCQVDSQVTMMFWYRQQPGQSLTLIATANQGSEATYESGFVIDKFPISRPNLTFSTLTVSNMSPEDSSIYLCSVENRGNGANVLTFGAGSRLTVL.

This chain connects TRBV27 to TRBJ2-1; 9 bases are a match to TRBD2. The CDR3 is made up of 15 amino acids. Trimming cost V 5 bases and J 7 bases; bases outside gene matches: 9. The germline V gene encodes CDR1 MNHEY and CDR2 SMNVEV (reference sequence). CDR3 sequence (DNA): TGTGCCAGCAGTATCGGGACTAGCTTGAGTAATGAGCAGTTCTTC. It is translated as CASSIGTSLSNEQFF.

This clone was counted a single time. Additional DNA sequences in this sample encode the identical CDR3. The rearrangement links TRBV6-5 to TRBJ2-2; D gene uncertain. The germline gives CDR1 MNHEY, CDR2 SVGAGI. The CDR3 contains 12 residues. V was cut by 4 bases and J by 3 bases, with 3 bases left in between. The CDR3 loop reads CASSSDTGELFF. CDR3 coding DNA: TGTGCCAGCAGTTCGGACACCGGGGAGCTGTTTTTT.